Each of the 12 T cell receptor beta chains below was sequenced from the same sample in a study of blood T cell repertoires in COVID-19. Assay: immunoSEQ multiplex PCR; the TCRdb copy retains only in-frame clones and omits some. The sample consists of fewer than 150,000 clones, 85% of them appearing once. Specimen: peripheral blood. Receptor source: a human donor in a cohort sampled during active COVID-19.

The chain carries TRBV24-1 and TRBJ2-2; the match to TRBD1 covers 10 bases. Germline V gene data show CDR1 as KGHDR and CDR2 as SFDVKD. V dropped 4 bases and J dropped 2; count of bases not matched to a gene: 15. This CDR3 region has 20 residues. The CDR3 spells CATSDTSTGTGEYNTGELFF. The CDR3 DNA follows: TGTGCCACCAGTGACACCTCCACCGGGACAGGGGAATACAACACCGGGGAGCTGTTTTTT.

The CDR3 coding sequence is TGCGCCAGCAGCCTCCTCGGTGGGACAGGCTCTGGAAACACCATATATTTT. Its translation: CASSLLGGTGSGNTIYF. The chain uses TRBV4-1 and TRBJ1-3; 8 positions match TRBD1. Trimming at V came to 4 bases and at J to 0 bases, leaving 8 bases not matched to a gene. Germline values: CDR1 MGHRA, CDR2 YSYEKL. The CDR3 is made up of 17 amino acids.

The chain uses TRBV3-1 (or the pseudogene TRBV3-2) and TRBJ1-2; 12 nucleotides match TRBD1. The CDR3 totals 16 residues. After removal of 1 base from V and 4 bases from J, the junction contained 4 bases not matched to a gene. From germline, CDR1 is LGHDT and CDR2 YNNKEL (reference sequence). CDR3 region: CASSQAGTGGSYGYTF. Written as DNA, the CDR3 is TGTGCCAGCAGCCAAGCCGGGACAGGGGGCAGCTATGGCTACACCTTC.

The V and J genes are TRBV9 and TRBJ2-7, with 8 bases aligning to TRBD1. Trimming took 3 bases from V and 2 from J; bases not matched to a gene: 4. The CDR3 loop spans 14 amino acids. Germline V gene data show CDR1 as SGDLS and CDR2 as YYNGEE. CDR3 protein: CASSAGQVPYEQYF. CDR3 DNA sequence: TGTGCCAGCAGCGCGGGACAGGTTCCCTACGAGCAGTACTTC. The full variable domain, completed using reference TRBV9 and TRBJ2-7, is DSGVTQTPKHLITATGQRVTLRCSPRSGDLSVYWYQQSLDQGLQFLIQYYNGEERAKGNILERFSAQQFPDLHSELNLSSLELGDSALYFCASSAGQVPYEQYFGPGTRLTVT.

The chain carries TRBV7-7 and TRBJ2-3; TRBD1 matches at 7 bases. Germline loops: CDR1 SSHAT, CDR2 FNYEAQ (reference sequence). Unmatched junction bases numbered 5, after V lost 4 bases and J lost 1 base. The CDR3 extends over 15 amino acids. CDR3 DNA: TGTGCCAGCAGCTACCGGACAGGCGGCACAGATACGCAGTATTTT. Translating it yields CASSYRTGGTDTQYF.

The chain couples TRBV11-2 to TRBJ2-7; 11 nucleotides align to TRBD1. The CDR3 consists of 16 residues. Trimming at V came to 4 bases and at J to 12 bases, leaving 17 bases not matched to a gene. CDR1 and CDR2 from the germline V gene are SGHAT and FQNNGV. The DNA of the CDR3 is TGTGCCAGCAGCTCCGGCTGGCGGGACAGGGGGAGAAGAGGGTACTTC. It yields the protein CASSSGWRDRGRRGYF.

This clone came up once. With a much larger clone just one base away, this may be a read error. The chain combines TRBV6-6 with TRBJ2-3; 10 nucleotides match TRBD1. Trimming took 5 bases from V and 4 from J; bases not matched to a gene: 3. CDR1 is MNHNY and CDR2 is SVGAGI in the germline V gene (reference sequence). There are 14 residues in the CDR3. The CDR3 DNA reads TGTGCCAGCAGTGGGACAGGGGCCCCAGATACGCAGTATTTT. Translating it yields CASSGTGAPDTQYF.

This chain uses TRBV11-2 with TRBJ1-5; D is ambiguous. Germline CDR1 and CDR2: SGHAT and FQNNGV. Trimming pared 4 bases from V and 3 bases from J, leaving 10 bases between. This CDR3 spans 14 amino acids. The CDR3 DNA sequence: TGTGCCAGCAGCTCGGACTCTTCCAATCAGCCCCAGCATTTT. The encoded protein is CASSSDSSNQPQHF. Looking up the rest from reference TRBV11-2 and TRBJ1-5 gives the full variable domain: EAGVAQSPRYKIIEKRQSVAFWCNPISGHATLYWYQQILGQGPKLLIQFQNNGVVDDSQLPKDRFSAERLKGVDSTLKIQPAKLEDSAVYLCASSSDSSNQPQHFGDGTRLSIL.

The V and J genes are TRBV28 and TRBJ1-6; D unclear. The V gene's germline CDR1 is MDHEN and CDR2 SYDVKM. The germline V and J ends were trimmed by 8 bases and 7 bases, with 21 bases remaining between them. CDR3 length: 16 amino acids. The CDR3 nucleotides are TGTGCCAGCTCCATTAGGATTGTTCCGGGGAATTCACCCCTCCACTTT. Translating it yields CASSIRIVPGNSPLHF.

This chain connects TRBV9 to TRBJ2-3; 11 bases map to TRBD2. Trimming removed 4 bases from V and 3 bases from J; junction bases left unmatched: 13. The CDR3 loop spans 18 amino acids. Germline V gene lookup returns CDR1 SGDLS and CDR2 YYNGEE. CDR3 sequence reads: CASSSRLAGYVGTDTQYF. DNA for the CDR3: TGTGCCAGCAGCAGTCGACTAGCGGGGTATGTAGGGACAGATACGCAGTATTTT.

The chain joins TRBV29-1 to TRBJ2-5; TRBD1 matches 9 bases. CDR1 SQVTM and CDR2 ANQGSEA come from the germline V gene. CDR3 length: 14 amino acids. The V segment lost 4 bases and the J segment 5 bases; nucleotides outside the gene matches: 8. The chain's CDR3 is CSVVDRGIQETQYF. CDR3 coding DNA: TGCAGCGTTGTGGACAGGGGAATTCAGGAGACCCAGTACTTC.

CDR3 nucleotide sequence: TGTGCCAGCACCGGGACAGGGATTTTCTCTAACTATGGCTACACCTTC. This gives the protein CASTGTGIFSNYGYTF. The gene calls are TRBV28 and TRBJ1-2, with 9 bases matching TRBD1. Germline V gene lookup returns CDR1 MDHEN and CDR2 SYDVKM. The junction had 9 bases not matched to a gene; V was cut back by 7 bases and J by 0 bases. The CDR3 consists of 16 residues.